What follows are 9 T cell receptor beta chains derived from one specimen sequenced in a study of shared clonotypes between healthy human individuals. Only in-frame clones appear in the TCRdb table, and some are missing; sequencing was by immunoSEQ multiplex PCR. This sample has about 2.2 million clones; just under 95% occur once, and the top ten carry less than 2%. Naive CD8 cells lacked CD45RO, underwent positive selection for CCR7 and left out terminally differentiated effector memory CD45RA+ cells. The sample taken for sequencing was naive CD8+ T cells from PBMCs. The receptor source for this set is a man younger than 30 in good health. Some clones in this sample may be carry-over from other donors' samples.

The chain uses TRBV28 and TRBJ1-5; 8 nucleotides align to TRBD1. The CDR3 loop spans 15 amino acids. V lost 2 bases, J lost 5 bases, and 5 bases stayed unmatched. Germline CDR1 and CDR2: MDHEN and SYDVKM. The CDR3 sequence is CASSLEQGVDQPQHF. DNA of the CDR3: TGTGCCAGCAGTTTAGAACAGGGGGTGGATCAGCCCCAGCATTTT.

The chain uses TRBV15 and TRBJ2-7, with TRBD1 identical over 7 bases. The CDR3 is 15 residues long. Germline V gives CDR1 LNHNV, CDR2 YYDKDF (reference sequence). Trimming cost V 0 bases and J 1 base; bases outside gene matches: 3. This CDR3 reads CATSRDPGQSYEQYF. CDR3 sequence (DNA): TGTGCCACCAGCAGAGACCCGGGACAGTCCTACGAGCAGTACTTC.

This sequence joins TRBV5-1 and TRBJ2-4; D is undetermined. V gave up 0 bases and J gave up 0 bases, with 13 bases separating them. The CDR3 consists of 17 residues. Per the germline V gene, CDR1 is SGHRS and CDR2 is YFSETQ. The CDR3 coding sequence is TGCGCCAGCAGCTTGGAGGGCAGCACACTAGCCAAAAACATTCAGTACTTC. It is translated as CASSLEGSTLAKNIQYF.

V and J are TRBV4-1 and TRBJ2-3, with 9 positions matching TRBD1. The CDR3 has 16 residues. Germline V CDR1 and CDR2: MGHRA, YSYEKL. Unmatched junction bases numbered 4, after V lost 1 base and J lost 2 bases. This CDR3 is CASSQGTGGLTDTQYF. CDR3 sequence (DNA): TGCGCCAGCAGCCAAGGTACAGGGGGCCTCACAGATACGCAGTATTTT.

The chain uses TRBV5-1 and TRBJ2-1; 7 bases align to TRBD2. The germline V gene has CDR1 SGHRS and CDR2 YFSETQ. The CDR3 has 15 residues. Trimming took 1 base from V and 8 from J; bases not matched to a gene: 9. CDR3 in amino acids: CASSLRAGADYEQFF. The CDR3 DNA sequence: TGCGCCAGCAGCTTGAGGGCGGGAGCTGATTATGAGCAGTTCTTC. Full variable domain (rest looked up from reference TRBV5-1 and TRBJ2-1): KAGVTQTPRYLIKTRGQQVTLSCSPISGHRSVSWYQQTPGQGLQFLFEYFSETQRNKGNFPGRFSGRQFSNSRSEMNVSTLELGDSALYLCASSLRAGADYEQFFGPGTRLTVL.

This clone was seen just once. V usage is TRBV4-3 and J usage is TRBJ1-1; D gene unclear. CDR3 length: 16 residues. Germline CDR1 LGHNA, CDR2 YSLEER. The V and J ends lost 0 bases and 3 bases respectively, with 14 bases between them. Written as DNA, the CDR3 is TGCGCCAGCAGCCAAGATGTTAGCACAGCCTACACTGAAGCTTTCTTT. It translates to CASSQDVSTAYTEAFF.

This chain uses TRBV29-1 with TRBJ2-5; TRBD1 matches at 7 bases. The J call may be mistaken, given a closer DNA end match to TRBJ2-7. Germline lookup yields CDR1 SQVTM and CDR2 ANQGSEA. This CDR3 is 13 amino acids long. CDR3 residues: CSVYGQGVYEQYF. The CDR3 DNA is TGCAGCGTTTACGGGCAGGGGGTCTACGAGCAGTACTTC.

The chain couples TRBV5-1 to TRBJ1-1; D is undetermined. Germline V gene lookup returns CDR1 SGHRS and CDR2 YFSETQ. V shed 2 bases and J shed 11 bases, with 13 bases lying between them. The CDR3 totals 12 residues. CDR3 loop: CASSFIGREAFF. The CDR3 DNA reads as TGCGCCAGCAGCTTTATAGGGAGGGAGGCTTTCTTT.

J is TRBJ1-2 and V is TRBV5-1, with D hard to call. CDR1 and CDR2 from the germline V gene are SGHRS and YFSETQ. Trimming removed 3 bases at V and 1 base at J, with 13 bases between. The CDR3 totals 15 residues. CDR3 sequence (DNA): TGCGCCAGCAGCTCCACCCTGGGAGGTAACTATGGCTACACCTTC. Its translation is CASSSTLGGNYGYTF.